This T cell receptor (beta chain) was documented in a study of somatic mutations in cytotoxic T cells in rheumatoid arthritis. Study outcomes and limitations: The CD8+ clonality of rheumatoid arthritis patients increased with age, whereas that of healthy controls did not. Per patient, the largest CD8+ clone was found to exceed 20% of CD8+ cells in about an eighth of the roughly 60 cases. For CD8+ T-cell clonality, rheumatoid arthritis patients and age-matched healthy controls did not differ significantly.

Sequenced by immunoSEQ multiplex PCR; TCRdb stores in-frame clones only, minus some. Here the sample spans approximately 10,000 clones, around nine tenths being singletons. Trimming at V came to 6 bases and at J to 5 bases, leaving 11 bases not matched to a gene. CDR3 length: 15 amino acids. Germline-derived CDR1 and CDR2 are ENHRY and SYGVKD. This clone was counted between two and nine times. What it binds is unknown. Sequencing input: CD8+ T cells sorted from blood. The receptor comes from a young woman with rheumatoid arthritis. V usage is TRBV10-3 and J usage is TRBJ2-7; 9 bases line up with TRBD1. DNA for the CDR3: TGTGCCATCAGGCAACAAGACAGGGGGTCAAACGAGCAGTACTTC. Translation gives CAIRQQDRGSNEQYF.